This T cell receptor beta chain comes out of a study of T-cell reconstitution after alpha-beta-depleted transplantation in children. This clonotype has a handful of counts. This CDR3 is built from 15 residues. Germline loops: CDR1 SGDLS, CDR2 YYNGEE. The germline V and J ends were trimmed by 0 bases and 4 bases, with 13 bases remaining between them. A library of TCRbeta sequences, prepared with unique molecular identifiers, was generated. TCRdb called the PCR reads again in MiXCR, with one record for every CDR3 protein. The profile shows 600,000 to 700,000 distinct CDR3 sequences, 16% of them singletons.

The material was PBMCs from the stem cell graft donor, obtained from the stem cell graft. This TCR came from a human donor who donated a stem cell graft to a child with acute myeloid leukemia. The V and J genes are TRBV9 and TRBJ1-1; D is undetermined. In DNA form, the CDR3 reads TGTGCCAGCAGCGTAGGCGAGGAGGGAAGCACTGAAGCTTTCTTT. Its translation is CASSVGEEGSTEAFF.